This T cell receptor (beta chain) was identified during a study of T cell responses to AZD1222 COVID-19 vaccine. This clone was seen a handful of times. Its specificity is unknown. Sequencing was performed with immunoSEQ multiplex PCR; in TCRdb, only in-frame clones are kept and a portion is missing. The data hold 150,000 or so clones, with roughly nine tenths observed a single time. Findings and limits, study-wide: Only after the peak T cell response were repertoires sampled.

The germline CDR1 and CDR2 sequences are SGDLS and YYNGEE. Unmatched junction bases numbered 9, after V lost 4 bases and J lost 5 bases. This CDR3 contains 15 residues. V and J are TRBV9 and TRBJ2-1; TRBD1 matches at 7 bases. The TCR comes from an adult who received the AZD1222 COVID-19 vaccine. The sequencing used peripheral blood, collected 28 days after the second AZD1222 dose. CDR3 in DNA: TGTGCCAGCAGCTCCCGACAGGGAAGGGACAATGAGCAGTTCTTC. This sequence encodes CASSSRQGRDNEQFF.